This T cell receptor (beta chain) was retrieved from a study of T cell responses to AZD1222 COVID-19 vaccine. Assay: immunoSEQ multiplex PCR; the TCRdb copy retains only in-frame clones and omits some. The sample has some 120,000 clones, approximately 84% seen once. Germline CDR1 SGHNT, CDR2 YENEEA. The ends were cut back, 0 bases at V and 1 base at J, with 15 bases in the middle. This CDR3 has 17 residues. For this clone: Its antigen remains unknown.

Study results and limitations: In a largely white British group with more females than males, clonal diversity was possibly underestimated. The reported proportion of spike-specific TCRs targeting unmutated variant regions was nearly half. Spike-specific TCR repertoires showed rising breadth and depth after two AZD1222 doses. All repertoire sampling was performed exclusively after the peak T cell response.

This sequence joins TRBV11-3 and TRBJ1-1; unclear D gene. Sequencing was performed on peripheral blood, taken on day 0 of AZD1222 vaccination. This clonotype was sampled from an adult in good health. CDR3 nucleotide sequence: TGTGCCAGCAGCTTAGAGGGGAATGATTCCCCGAACACTGAAGCTTTCTTT. Protein: CASSLEGNDSPNTEAFF.